The 19 T cell receptor beta chains given below trace back to one sample, sequenced in a study of spatial heterogeneity in lung cancer. Time point described: blood at routine non-recurrence follow-up after resection. TCRdb redid the calling of the 5' RACE reads with MiXCR, one entry per CDR3 protein. The sample includes roughly 45,000 distinct CDR3 sequences, 20% to 25% of them seen just once. The source was PBMCs, collected at follow-up. The receptors stem from a female donor with early-stage non-small cell lung cancer.

The V gene is TRBV20-1, the J gene TRBJ1-1; 7 bases agree with TRBD1. The V segment lost 5 bases and the J segment 4 bases; nucleotides outside the gene matches: 7. The germline gives CDR1 DFQATT, CDR2 SNEGSKA (reference sequence). This CDR3 region has 13 residues. CDR3 DNA: TGCAGTGCTGAGAAAAACAGGGGCACTGAAGCTTTCTTT. The encoded protein is CSAEKNRGTEAFF.

This clonotype was counted many times. The rearrangement joins TRBV5-4 to TRBJ2-5, with 11 bases aligning to TRBD1. Per germline, CDR1 SGHNT and CDR2 YYREEE (reference sequence). This CDR3 region has 15 residues. V lost 4 bases, J lost 4 bases, and 6 bases stayed unmatched. Here the CDR3 DNA reads TGTGCCAGCAGCCCTTCGGGACAGGGGGGAGAGACCCAGTACTTC. Translating gives CASSPSGQGGETQYF.

The chain carries TRBV18 and TRBJ1-5; D not certain. The length of the CDR3 is 14 residues. Looked up from germline, CDR1 is KGHSH and CDR2 is LQKENI. V was clipped by 5 bases and J by 0 bases, with 8 bases between them. The chain's CDR3 is CASSVGNSNQPQHF. The CDR3 DNA reads TGTGCCAGCTCAGTAGGGAATAGCAATCAGCCCCAGCATTTT.

This chain joins TRBV11-2 and TRBJ2-3, with 7 bases matching TRBD1. The CDR3 sequence is 15 residues long. J gave up 6 bases and V 5 bases, and 11 bases lay outside the gene matches. Germline lookup yields CDR1 SGHAT and CDR2 FQNNGV. CDR3 sequence reads: CASSPDRVEADTQYF. The CDR3 DNA reads TGTGCCAGCAGCCCAGACAGGGTCGAGGCGGATACGCAGTATTTT. Supplemented by reference TRBV11-2 and TRBJ2-3, the full variable domain reads EAGVAQSPRYKIIEKRQSVAFWCNPISGHATLYWYQQILGQGPKLLIQFQNNGVVDDSQLPKDRFSAERLKGVDSTLKIQPAKLEDSAVYLCASSPDRVEADTQYFGPGTRLTVL.

This clonotype was detected ten times or more. This chain links TRBV20-1 with TRBJ2-1, with D perhaps being TRBD1 or TRBD2 (7 bases each). Germline CDR1 is DFQATT and CDR2 is SNEGSKA (reference sequence). V gave up 1 base and J gave up 9 bases, with 19 bases separating them. The length of the CDR3 is 15 residues. The DNA for the CDR3 is TGCAGTGCTAGAGTGTCCAGGGGGGGGAAGGGTGAGCAGTTCTTC. This encodes CSARVSRGGKGEQFF.

The chain couples TRBV5-6 to TRBJ2-5; D gene ambiguous. V lost 2 bases to trimming and J lost 4 bases, with 9 bases between them. Germline assignment: CDR1 SGHDT and CDR2 YYEEEE. The CDR3 loop spans 13 amino acids. CDR3 DNA: TGTGCCAGCAGCTTTTTCGATGTAGAGACCCAGTACTTC. As protein: CASSFFDVETQYF.

CDR3 sequence: CASSLFGLAGGSTGELFF. The CDR3 bases are TGTGCCAGCAGCTTATTCGGACTAGCGGGGGGCAGCACCGGGGAGCTGTTTTTT. The chain carries TRBV11-2 and TRBJ2-2; 14 bases are shared with TRBD2. The CDR3 loop spans 18 amino acids. Germline loops: CDR1 SGHAT, CDR2 FQNNGV. J lost 4 bases, V lost 2 bases, and 6 bases had no gene match.

The chain links TRBV19 to TRBJ2-7; D unresolved. V dropped 6 bases and J dropped 6 bases, with 15 bases sitting between them. Per the germline V gene, CDR1 is LNHDA and CDR2 is SQIVND (reference sequence). This CDR3 region has 13 residues. For the CDR3, the DNA is TGTGCCAGTAGCACCCACCCGGCAGGCGAGCAGTACGTC. This codes for CASSTHPAGEQYV.

The chain couples TRBV20-1 to TRBJ1-1, with 10 bases identical to TRBD1. The CDR3 consists of 14 residues. The trim removed 6 bases at V and 1 base at J, leaving 5 bases unmatched. Germline CDR1 reads DFQATT; CDR2 reads SNEGSKA (reference sequence). The CDR3 loop is CSARDRGGNTEAFF. CDR3 in DNA: TGCAGTGCAAGGGACAGGGGAGGGAACACTGAAGCTTTCTTT.

This clonotype was recorded at least ten times. The V call is TRBV29-1, the J call TRBJ2-2, with D hard to call. CDR3 length: 13 residues. Trimming stripped 4 bases from V and 4 bases from J, with 10 bases between. Germline loops: CDR1 SQVTM, CDR2 ANQGSEA. The CDR3 is CSVGGVLTGELFF. The CDR3 DNA reads TGCAGCGTTGGGGGTGTACTCACCGGGGAGCTGTTTTTT.

The V and J genes are TRBV6-6 and TRBJ2-7, with 9 bases aligning to TRBD1. V dropped 3 bases and J dropped 4; count of bases not matched to a gene: 4. Per germline, CDR1 MNHNY and CDR2 SVGAGI (reference sequence). CDR3 length: 14 amino acids. CDR3 in DNA: TGTGCCAGCAGTTATCGGGACAGGGTATACGAGCAGTACTTC. Its protein product is CASSYRDRVYEQYF.

The gene calls are TRBV7-2 and TRBJ1-5, with D hard to call. This CDR3 region has 13 residues. Trimming removed 1 base from V and 1 base from J, with 2 bases in between. The germline V gene has CDR1 SGHTA and CDR2 FQGNSA. CDR3 nucleotides: TGTGCCAGCAGCTTAGACAGCAATCAGCCCCAGCATTTT. As protein: CASSLDSNQPQHF.

Note on this clonotype: A clone one base away is much larger, so this may be a read error. This chain joins TRBV28 and TRBJ2-4; TRBD2 matches 7 bases. Looked up from germline, CDR1 is MDHEN and CDR2 is SYDVKM. J gave up 6 bases and V 5 bases, and 16 bases lay outside the gene matches. CDR3 size: 17 residues. DNA of the CDR3: TGTGCCAGCAGTCTCCTGACTAGCAGGCAGGGTTCAAACATTCAGTACTTC. Protein: CASSLLTSRQGSNIQYF.

This chain links TRBV4-1 with TRBJ1-2; TRBD1 matches at 9 bases. V was clipped by 2 bases and J by 7 bases; unmatched bases: 5. There are 14 residues in the CDR3. Germline V gene sequence: CDR1 MGHRA, CDR2 YSYEKL. CDR3 nucleotide sequence: TGCGCCAGCAGCCAACGGGACAGGGAGGCTGGCTACACCTTC. This sequence encodes CASSQRDREAGYTF.

As to this clonotype: This sequence may be a read error, since a much larger clone differs from it by one base. The V gene is TRBV5-8, the J gene TRBJ1-5; 7 nucleotides line up with TRBD1. The CDR3 has 17 residues. Germline V gene lookup returns CDR1 SGHTS and CDR2 YDEGEE. CDR3 in amino acids: CANSLDQGGYSNQPQHF. CDR3 sequence (DNA): TGTGCCAACAGCTTGGACCAGGGGGGCTATAGCAATCAGCCCCAGCATTTT.

This clonotype has just a few counts. The chain carries TRBV6-1 and TRBJ2-7, with D tentatively TRBD1 or TRBD2 (6 bases each). V shed 8 bases and J shed 9 bases, with 14 bases lying between them. The germline CDR1 and CDR2 sequences are MNHNS and SASEGT. The CDR3 runs to 11 residues. The CDR3 region has the DNA TGTGCCAGCCGAGGCAGGGGAGGGCAGTACTTC. Amino acid sequence: CASRGRGGQYF.

This rearrangement joins TRBV25-1 to TRBJ2-1, with D tentatively TRBD2 (6 bases). This CDR3 has 15 residues. V was pared by 3 bases and J by 4 bases, with 13 bases between. Germline loops: CDR1 MGHDK, CDR2 SYGVNS. The CDR3 DNA is TGTGCCAGCAGTGAGTCCCTGGGAGGTTACAATGAGCAGTTCTTC. The encoded protein is CASSESLGGYNEQFF.

This clonotype was found a few times. The rearrangement joins TRBV7-9 to TRBJ2-3; tentative D call: TRBD2 (5 bases). The CDR3 extends over 15 amino acids. With 6 bases removed from V and 0 bases from J, the gap between germline ends came to 13 bases. CDR1 SEHNR and CDR2 FQNEAQ come from the germline V gene (reference sequence). CDR3 protein: CASRKGETSTDTQYF. DNA for the CDR3: TGTGCCAGCAGGAAGGGAGAAACTAGCACAGATACGCAGTATTTT.

The chain has TRBV21-1 and TRBJ2-1; the DNA was not used to check the table's D call, TRBD2. TRBV21-1 is described as a pseudogene. The length of the CDR3 is 16 residues. Here the CDR3 reads CASSKEVGPSYNEQFF. DNA for the CDR3: TGTGCCAGCAGCAAAGAGGTCGGCCCCTCCTACAATGAGCAGTTCTTC.